The sequence of this T cell receptor (beta chain) was determined in a study of shared clonotypes between healthy human individuals. At the level of the study: Plates per donor: three CD4 naive, three CD4 memory, two CD8 naive, one CD8 memory. Study findings and constraints: Some naive CD4 clonotypes, about 5.5%, turned up in common across several donors.

TCRdb keeps only in-frame clones here, not all; method: immunoSEQ multiplex PCR. The sample yields roughly 2,500,000 clones, over 85% seen once. Concerning this clone itself: Its antigen is currently unknown.

V shed 4 bases and J shed 8 bases, with 23 bases lying between them. The germline CDR1 and CDR2 sequences are LNHDA and SQIVND (reference sequence). The length of the CDR3 is 16 residues. The receptor was isolated from a man aged 18 to 35 in good health. Some clones in this sample may be carry-over from other donors' samples. The sample consisted of naive CD4+ T cells from PBMCs. Subset described: CD45RA+ positively selected. V usage is TRBV19 and J usage is TRBJ1-2; tentatively, D is TRBD1 (5 bases). This chain's CDR3 is CASSTRDGLGSRGYTF. For the CDR3, the DNA is TGTGCCAGTAGTACCAGGGACGGCCTAGGGTCTAGAGGCTACACCTTC. Drawing the rest from reference TRBV19 and TRBJ1-2, the complete variable domain is DGGITQSPKYLFRKEGQNVTLSCEQNLNHDAMYWYRQDPGQGLRLIYYSQIVNDFQKGDIAEGYSVSREKKESFPLTVTSAQKNPTAFYLCASSTRDGLGSRGYTFGSGTRLTVV.